Presented here are 30 T cell receptor beta chains from one specimen sequenced in a study of regulatory T cells in long-lasting Graves disease. Building of the TCR beta libraries involved iRepertoire HTBI primers and Arm-PCR of CDR3 regions. TCRdb re-called the multiplex PCR reads with MiXCR, one entry per CDR3 protein. The data show hundreds of thousands of distinct CDR3 sequences, with about 16% seen just once and 20% to 25% held by the top ten. Indicated time point: newly diagnosed GD, antithyroid drugs for less than 3 months. Scientists built the TCR library using RNA that was extracted from PBMCs. The sample was also linked to a second study, of T cells in Graves' hyperthyroidism and ophthalmopathy.

This sample comprised peripheral blood mononuclear cells (PBMCs), obtained at new diagnosis, from a patient treated with antithyroid drugs. The receptors were sampled from a woman aged 35 to 59 with Graves disease.

The chain uses TRBV27 and TRBJ1-2, with TRBD1 matching 9 bases. CDR1 and CDR2 (germline): MNHEY, SMNVEV (reference sequence). The CDR3 extends over 14 amino acids. V lost 2 bases and J lost 5; bases outside the gene matches: 3. The CDR3 loop is CASSLGTGRYGYTF. Written as DNA, the CDR3 is TGTGCCAGCAGTTTAGGGACAGGGCGGTATGGCTACACCTTC.

V usage is TRBV6-5 and J usage is TRBJ1-6; the D gene is possibly TRBD1 (6 bases). V was clipped by 4 bases and J by 13 bases, with 17 bases between them. Germline values: CDR1 MNHEY, CDR2 SVGAGI. This CDR3 spans 14 amino acids. The CDR3 region is CASSSQDSRGPLHF. The CDR3 coding sequence is TGTGCCAGCAGTTCCCAGGACAGTCGCGGTCCCCTCCACTTT.

Worth noting for this clonotype: With a much larger clone just one base away, this may be a read error. The chain recombines TRBV20-1 with TRBJ2-1; D gene ambiguous. The CDR3 extends over 12 amino acids. CDR1 is DFQATT and CDR2 is SNEGSKA in the germline V gene (reference sequence). CDR3 region: CSARIDGNVQFF. The DNA of the CDR3 is TGCAGTGCTAGAATTGACGGCAATGTGCAGTTCTTC.

This clonotype was counted only a few times. The J gene is TRBJ2-3, the V gene TRBV25-1; 7 bases line up with TRBD2. V was clipped by 4 bases and J by 4 bases; unmatched bases: 14. This CDR3 has 17 amino acids. Germline loops: CDR1 MGHDK, CDR2 SYGVNS. The chain's CDR3 is CASSGGGSWAGADTQYF. CDR3 DNA: TGTGCCAGCAGTGGGGGTGGGAGCTGGGCGGGAGCAGATACGCAGTATTTT.

The V and J genes are TRBV19 and TRBJ2-5; D remains ambiguous. CDR1 and CDR2 from the germline V gene are LNHDA and SQIVND (reference sequence). Trimming removed 6 bases from V and 3 bases from J, with 14 bases in between. This CDR3 comprises 14 residues. The CDR3 DNA sequence: TGTGCCAGTAGCCATATGGGCGGAGAAGAGACCCAGTACTTC. As protein: CASSHMGGEETQYF. Variable domain in full (rest from reference TRBV19 and TRBJ2-5): DGGITQSPKYLFRKEGQNVTLSCEQNLNHDAMYWYRQDPGQGLRLIYYSQIVNDFQKGDIAEGYSVSREKKESFPLTVTSAQKNPTAFYLCASSHMGGEETQYFGPGTRLLVL.

V usage is TRBV4-1 and J usage is TRBJ1-5; TRBD1 is a possible D gene (6 bases). This CDR3 has 17 residues. V was cut by 0 bases and J by 0 bases, with 12 bases left in between. Germline CDR1 MGHRA, CDR2 YSYEKL. The CDR3 protein is CASSQDQDSYSNQPQHF. For the CDR3, the DNA is TGCGCCAGCAGCCAAGACCAGGACAGTTATAGCAATCAGCCCCAGCATTTT.

The chain combines TRBV4-1 with TRBJ1-5; D unresolved. V shed 2 bases and J shed 3 bases, with 5 bases lying between them. The CDR3 is made up of 13 amino acids. The germline V gene encodes CDR1 MGHRA and CDR2 YSYEKL. CDR3 residues: CASSQRPNQPQHF. The CDR3 DNA sequence: TGCGCCAGCAGCCAACGGCCCAATCAGCCCCAGCATTTT.

This clonotype occurred many times. The chain combines TRBV20-1 with TRBJ1-1, with 10 bases that match TRBD1. The CDR3 has 18 residues. J gave up 2 bases and V 5 bases, and 17 bases lay outside the gene matches. The germline V gene encodes CDR1 DFQATT and CDR2 SNEGSKA (reference sequence). This chain's CDR3 is CSAFPTAGTGVRNTEAFF. In DNA, the CDR3 is TGCAGTGCTTTCCCGACTGCAGGGACAGGGGTTCGTAACACTGAAGCTTTCTTT.

This clonotype was recorded many times. The V and J genes are TRBV7-8 and TRBJ1-1; D might be TRBD1 (6 bases). Germline loops: CDR1 SGHVS, CDR2 FQNEAQ. Trimming cost V 7 bases and J 6 bases, with 12 bases left between them. The CDR3 covers 12 residues. CDR3 sequence reads: CASNLQGSEAFF. The CDR3 region has the DNA TGTGCCAGCAACCTACAGGGATCTGAAGCTTTCTTT.

This clonotype was detected ten times or more. A much larger clonotype is one base distant, so this may be a read error. V usage is TRBV5-6 and J usage is TRBJ1-1; a weak D match, TRBD1 (5 bases). V shed 0 bases and J shed 1 base, with 7 bases lying between them. This CDR3 comprises 14 residues. Per germline, CDR1 SGHDT and CDR2 YYEEEE. The CDR3 region has the DNA TGTGCCAGCAGCTTGGGACAGCAGAACACTGAAGCTTTCTTT. This translates into CASSLGQQNTEAFF.

The V call is TRBV6-1, the J call TRBJ2-5; 12 nucleotides agree with TRBD2. CDR3 size: 14 residues. V shed 8 bases, J shed 5 bases, and the junction held 6 bases outside the gene matches. Germline-derived CDR1 and CDR2 are MNHNS and SASEGT. CDR3: CASRRLAGGETQYF. The CDR3 DNA reads as TGTGCCAGCCGCCGTCTAGCGGGGGGGGAGACCCAGTACTTC.

The sample holds many counts of this clonotype. The genes are TRBV5-1 and TRBJ2-3; D not certain. Germline assignment: CDR1 SGHRS and CDR2 YFSETQ. CDR3 length: 16 residues. V lost 1 base and J 1 base, leaving 13 bases between the germline ends. CDR3 sequence reads: CASSLIAVSGTDTQYF. For the CDR3, the DNA is TGCGCCAGCAGCTTGATCGCCGTGTCGGGCACAGATACGCAGTATTTT. Based on the CDR3 plus reference TRBV5-1 and TRBJ2-3, the full variable domain is KAGVTQTPRYLIKTRGQQVTLSCSPISGHRSVSWYQQTPGQGLQFLFEYFSETQRNKGNFPGRFSGRQFSNSRSEMNVSTLELGDSALYLCASSLIAVSGTDTQYFGPGTRLTVL.

This chain uses TRBV12-3 or TRBV12-4 with TRBJ1-2, with D unclear. The CDR3 is 12 residues long. V lost 6 bases and J lost 4, with 9 bases in between. The CDR3 nucleotides are TGTGCCAGCAGAGCAGGTTCCTATGGCTACACCTTC. It specifies CASRAGSYGYTF.

This clonotype was detected ten times or more. The V call is TRBV7-9, the J call TRBJ1-1; D remains ambiguous. Per the germline V gene, CDR1 is SEHNR and CDR2 is FQNEAQ (reference sequence). The CDR3 runs to 14 residues. Trimming took 0 bases from V and 1 from J, leaving 6 bases between them. DNA for the CDR3: TGTGCCAGCAGCTTAGCTCGGGAGAACACTGAAGCTTTCTTT. Amino acids: CASSLARENTEAFF.

The V call is TRBV10-3, the J call TRBJ1-5, with D hard to call. The ends were cut back, 4 bases at V and 1 base at J, with 8 bases in the middle. The CDR3 is made up of 14 amino acids. Germline V gene lookup returns CDR1 ENHRY and CDR2 SYGVKD. Here the CDR3 reads CAISVAESNQPQHF. The CDR3 coding sequence is TGTGCCATCAGTGTAGCAGAAAGCAATCAGCCCCAGCATTTT.

V gene TRBV19 combines with J gene TRBJ2-2; D is unclear. Trimming left V 2 bases short and J 3 bases short, with 7 bases between. Germline V gives CDR1 LNHDA, CDR2 SQIVND (reference sequence). This CDR3 contains 14 residues. DNA for the CDR3: TGTGCCAGTAGTATAAGGGCCGACACCGGGGAGCTGTTTTTT. It yields the protein CASSIRADTGELFF.

The chain combines TRBV10-1 with TRBJ1-4, with D possibly matching TRBD1 (5 bases). Trimming stripped 3 bases from V and 8 bases from J, with 13 bases between. The V gene's germline CDR1 is WNHNN and CDR2 SYGVQD (reference sequence). The CDR3 is made up of 14 amino acids. The CDR3 DNA reads TGCGCCAGCAGTGATGGAGGGGTAGGAGAAAAACTGTTTTTT. Translation gives CASSDGGVGEKLFF.

This clonotype occurred a few times. This chain uses TRBV3-1 with TRBJ2-2; the D is unclear. Per germline, CDR1 LGHDT and CDR2 YNNKEL (reference sequence). CDR3 length equals 14 residues. Trimming took off 8 bases at V and 4 bases at J, with 14 bases between the two ends. CDR3 in amino acids: CASAPSHGTGELFF. The DNA of the CDR3 is TGTGCCAGCGCGCCCAGCCATGGCACCGGGGAGCTGTTTTTT. The variable domain in full, completed from reference TRBV3-1 and TRBJ2-2, reads DTAVSQTPKYLVTQMGNDKSIKCEQNLGHDTMYWYKQDSKKFLKIMFSYNNKELIINETVPNRFSPKSPDKAHLNLHINSLELGDSAVYFCASAPSHGTGELFFGEGSRLTVL.

This clonotype was seen ten or more times. The chain employs TRBV20-1 and TRBJ2-1, with D maybe TRBD1 (6 bases). The CDR3 totals 13 residues. Trimming removed 1 base from V and 7 bases from J, with 11 bases in between. Germline CDR1 DFQATT, CDR2 SNEGSKA (reference sequence). Written as DNA, the CDR3 is TGCAGTGCTAGAGGAGAACAGGGTAATGAGCAGTTCTTC. Its translation: CSARGEQGNEQFF.

V gene TRBV5-1 combines with J gene TRBJ1-3; unclear D gene. From germline, CDR1 is SGHRS and CDR2 YFSETQ. V lost 3 bases and J lost 6, with 16 bases in between. The CDR3 has 15 residues. The CDR3 DNA sequence: TGCGCCAGCAGCTCCGACTCACCTCTGGAAAACACCATATATTTT. Amino acid sequence: CASSSDSPLENTIYF.

This clonotype has only a few counts. This chain links TRBV6-1 with TRBJ1-2; TRBD1 might be the D (5 bases). The CDR3 spans 13 residues. V was cut by 8 bases and J by 0 bases, with 10 bases left in between. Germline V gives CDR1 MNHNS, CDR2 SASEGT. The CDR3 region has the DNA TGTGCCAGCGGGAGGGGCCCTAACTATGGCTACACCTTC. Amino acid sequence: CASGRGPNYGYTF.

This clonotype was observed many times. The chain combines TRBV7-9 with TRBJ2-3; D is unresolved. V lost 5 bases and J lost 3, with 12 bases in between. Germline assignment: CDR1 SEHNR and CDR2 FQNEAQ (reference sequence). This CDR3 is built from 14 residues. This chain's CDR3 is CASSPPPPTDTQYF. CDR3 DNA: TGTGCCAGCAGCCCCCCCCCCCCGACAGATACGCAGTATTTT.

V is TRBV20-1 and J is TRBJ2-3; 7 bases line up with TRBD2. With 5 bases clipped from V and 8 bases from J, the junction kept 7 bases outside the gene matches. The CDR3 consists of 12 residues. Germline loops: CDR1 DFQATT, CDR2 SNEGSKA (reference sequence). The CDR3, as DNA: TGCAGTGCTGGGGACTACAGGAGTACGCAGTATTTT. It specifies CSAGDYRSTQYF.

This clonotype was seen repeatedly, ten times or more. This chain uses TRBV5-1 with TRBJ1-1, with a tentative D call TRBD1 (5 bases). The CDR3 extends over 14 amino acids. Trimming cost V 1 base and J 3 bases, with 10 bases left between them. Germline CDR1 is SGHRS and CDR2 is YFSETQ. In DNA, the CDR3 is TGCGCCAGCAGCTTGTCGGGGGACTACACTGAAGCTTTCTTT. It yields the protein CASSLSGDYTEAFF. Looking up the rest from reference TRBV5-1 and TRBJ1-1 gives the full variable domain: KAGVTQTPRYLIKTRGQQVTLSCSPISGHRSVSWYQQTPGQGLQFLFEYFSETQRNKGNFPGRFSGRQFSNSRSEMNVSTLELGDSALYLCASSLSGDYTEAFFGQGTRLTVV.

This clonotype was detected ten times or more. The chain recombines TRBV20-1 with TRBJ1-4, with D tentatively TRBD1 (5 bases). With 3 bases removed from V and 7 bases from J, the gap between germline ends came to 24 bases. Germline V CDR1 and CDR2: DFQATT, SNEGSKA (reference sequence). The CDR3 has 17 amino acids. In nucleotides, the CDR3 is TGCAGTGCTAGGGCCCAGGGATTTAGTTCCCAGGCTGAAAAACTGTTTTTT. Translation gives CSARAQGFSSQAEKLFF.

About this clonotype itself: A clone one base away is much larger, so this may be a read error. V usage is TRBV11-1 and J usage is TRBJ2-7; D might be TRBD1 (5 bases). The DNA end is more similar to TRBJ1-2, so the J call may be wrong. This CDR3 is 18 amino acids long. Germline V lookup: CDR1 SGHAT, CDR2 FQDESV (reference sequence). The CDR3: CASSPRWGLTEESYGYTF. The CDR3, as DNA: TGTGCCAGCAGCCCTAGGTGGGGTTTGACAGAAGAGTCCTATGGCTACACCTTC.

This clonotype occurred a few times. The genes are TRBV10-2 and TRBJ1-6; D perhaps matches TRBD1 (6 bases). Trimming took off 8 bases at V and 0 bases at J, with 14 bases between the two ends. The CDR3 length is 16 residues. Germline CDR1 reads WSHSY; CDR2 reads SAAADI. The CDR3 DNA sequence: TGCGCCAGCCCACTACAGGGCAGCTCCTATAATTCACCCCTCCACTTT. It is translated as CASPLQGSSYNSPLHF.

This clonotype was seen ten or more times. V gene TRBV12-3 or TRBV12-4 combines with J gene TRBJ1-4; 8 nucleotides align to TRBD1. The junction had 5 bases not matched to a gene; V was cut back by 5 bases and J by 3 bases. The CDR3 has 15 amino acids. This CDR3 is CASSPRTGPNEKLFF. The CDR3, as DNA: TGTGCCAGCAGTCCCCGGACAGGGCCTAATGAAAAACTGTTTTTT.

This sequence joins TRBV7-6 and TRBJ1-5; D remains unclear. CDR3 length equals 14 residues. In germline, CDR1 is SGHVS, CDR2 FNYEAQ. Trimming took off 1 base at V and 2 bases at J, with 6 bases between the two ends. In nucleotides, the CDR3 is TGTGCCAGCAGCTTAGAGTCGGGCAATCAGCCCCAGCATTTT. This translates into CASSLESGNQPQHF.

This clonotype has only a few counts. A read error is possible here, since a much larger clone lies one base away. The V call is TRBV5-1, the J call TRBJ2-5; D perhaps matches TRBD1 (6 bases). CDR1 is SGHRS and CDR2 is YFSETQ in the germline V gene. This CDR3 has 15 amino acids. The V end was cut by 4 bases, the J end by 2 bases, with 15 bases between. The CDR3 DNA is TGCGCCAGCAGCACTGGGACACCGGTTCAAGAGACCCAGTACTTC. Its protein product is CASSTGTPVQETQYF.